This TCR beta chain was recovered during a study of cytomegalovirus exposure and HLA in healthy donors. Study-level background: HLA-typed donors were the source of around 80 million unique TCRs, which an early data release held.

The CDR3 is 14 amino acids. The V and J ends lost 5 bases and 2 bases respectively, with 10 bases between them. Germline CDR1 is MDHEN and CDR2 is SYDVKM. Study observations and caveats: Later analysis reportedly placed an Asian-associated ancestry cluster below the roughly 670-donor mean in N-insertions. 164 TCR beta chains were listed as cytomegalovirus-associated. In a later analysis, TCR beta V- and J-gene trimming showed a link to a missense DCLRE1C variant.

The PCR employed 60 Vbeta primers together with 13 Jbeta primers. The method was immunoSEQ multiplex PCR; TCRdb's version includes in-frame clones alone and lacks a portion of them. This sample yields around 100,000 clones, of which approximately 70% are seen a single time; approximately 11% belongs to the top ten. On this clone: Antigen unknown.

The V and J genes are TRBV28 and TRBJ1-5; D unresolved. The TCR was taken from a man aged 40-50 years in good health and CMV-seropositive. Sequencing was performed on PBMCs. The CDR3 DNA sequence: TGTGCCAGCAGTCCCGGGTGGGGCAATCAGCCCCAGCATTTT. Its protein is CASSPGWGNQPQHF. The full variable domain, its missing parts supplied by reference TRBV28 and TRBJ1-5, is DVKVTQSSRYLVKRTGEKVFLECVQDMDHENMFWYRQDPGLGLRLIYFSYDVKMKEKGDIPEGYSVSREKKERFSLILESASTNQTSMYLCASSPGWGNQPQHFGDGTRLSIL.